What follows are 18 T cell receptor beta chains derived from one specimen sequenced in a study of blood T cell repertoires in COVID-19. Repertoires were generated with immunoSEQ multiplex PCR, while TCRdb's copy carries only in-frame clones and drops some. The profile shows some 120,000 clones, roughly four fifths of them singletons. Sequencing was performed on peripheral blood. The source of these receptors is a woman aged 45 to 65 with acute or convalescent COVID-19.

This chain uses TRBV19 with TRBJ1-3; D gene ambiguous. Germline V gene data show CDR1 as LNHDA and CDR2 as SQIVND (reference sequence). The length of the CDR3 is 14 residues. Trimming shortened V by 3 bases and J by 2 bases, and 8 bases separated the two germline ends. The CDR3 here is CASSMVSAGNTIYF. For the CDR3, the DNA is TGTGCCAGTAGTATGGTGTCGGCTGGAAACACCATATATTTT.

V is TRBV5-4 and J is TRBJ1-2; a weak D match, TRBD1 (5 bases). Trimming pared 4 bases from V and 5 bases from J, leaving 12 bases between. There are 13 residues in the CDR3. CDR1 is SGHNT, CDR2 YYREEE, per germline (reference sequence). The CDR3 region is CASSATELYGYTF. The CDR3 region has the DNA TGTGCCAGCAGCGCGACAGAACTATATGGCTACACCTTC. The full variable domain, completed using reference TRBV5-4 and TRBJ1-2, is ETGVTQSPTHLIKTRGQQVTLRCSSQSGHNTVSWYQQALGQGPQFIFQYYREEENGRGNFPPRFSGLQFPNYSSELNVNALELDDSALYLCASSATELYGYTFGSGTRLTVV.

This chain joins TRBV5-1 and TRBJ2-7; weak D call: TRBD2 (6 bases). Germline loops: CDR1 SGHRS, CDR2 YFSETQ. The length of the CDR3 is 13 residues. With 0 bases removed from V and 9 bases from J, the gap between germline ends came to 13 bases. DNA for the CDR3: TGCGCCAGCAGCTTGGAGGGAGGCTTGGGGCAGTACTTC. This encodes CASSLEGGLGQYF. The full variable domain, rest sourced from reference TRBV5-1 and TRBJ2-7, is KAGVTQTPRYLIKTRGQQVTLSCSPISGHRSVSWYQQTPGQGLQFLFEYFSETQRNKGNFPGRFSGRQFSNSRSEMNVSTLELGDSALYLCASSLEGGLGQYFGPGTRLTVT.

This clone was recorded a few times. This chain joins TRBV11-2 and TRBJ1-1, with 9 bases matching TRBD1. The CDR3 covers 13 residues. Looked up from germline, CDR1 is SGHAT and CDR2 is FQNNGV. The junction had 3 bases not matched to a gene; V was cut back by 6 bases and J by 4 bases. CDR3 protein: CASRTGGGTEAFF. The CDR3 DNA reads as TGTGCCAGCAGGACAGGGGGAGGCACTGAAGCTTTCTTT.

CDR3 loop: CASSMSGQQNTEAFF. The CDR3 region has the DNA TGTGCCAGTAGTATGTCAGGGCAACAGAACACTGAAGCTTTCTTT. The V call is TRBV19, the J call TRBJ1-1, with a tentative D call TRBD1 (5 bases). Germline V gene lookup returns CDR1 LNHDA and CDR2 SQIVND (reference sequence). The ends were cut back, 3 bases at V and 1 base at J, with 12 bases in the middle. This CDR3 has 15 residues.

This sequence joins TRBV9 and TRBJ2-3; 7 bases align to TRBD2. The V and J ends lost 0 bases and 2 bases, in that order; junction bases with no gene match: 3. This CDR3 region has 15 residues. Germline CDR1 SGDLS, CDR2 YYNGEE. The DNA of the CDR3 is TGTGCCAGCAGCGTAGAGGAGCGGGACACAGATACGCAGTATTTT. Protein sequence: CASSVEERDTDTQYF.

The chain is built from TRBV2 and TRBJ1-5, with D possibly matching TRBD1 (6 bases). CDR3 length equals 12 residues. Germline V gives CDR1 SNHLY, CDR2 FYNNEI. Trimming shortened V by 8 bases and J by 7 bases, and 12 bases separated the two germline ends. Here the CDR3 DNA reads TGTGCCAGCGGGGGGGCCTTCCAGCCCCAGCATTTT. Its protein product is CASGGAFQPQHF.

The table lists this clone with a few counts. Written as DNA, the CDR3 is TGCGCCAGCAGCCCCCGGGACACCCGCACCGGGGAGCTGTTTTTT. Translation gives CASSPRDTRTGELFF. The chain carries TRBV5-1 and TRBJ2-2; D perhaps matches TRBD1 (6 bases). This CDR3 is 15 amino acids long. Germline CDR1 and CDR2: SGHRS and YFSETQ. V lost 4 bases and J lost 4, with 14 bases in between.

The rearrangement joins TRBV14 to TRBJ2-6; the D gene is possibly TRBD1 (5 bases). The CDR3 covers 18 residues. V was shortened by 4 bases and J by 5 bases, with 21 bases between the two germline ends. The germline gives CDR1 SGHDN, CDR2 FVKESK. In nucleotides, the CDR3 is TGTGCCAGCAGCCTTACCCCTGGGGCTGTTCGACGGGCCAACGTCCTGACTTTC. It specifies CASSLTPGAVRRANVLTF.

The rearrangement links TRBV28 to TRBJ1-3; D unresolved. Germline-derived CDR1 and CDR2 are MDHEN and SYDVKM. Trimming took off 5 bases at V and 2 bases at J, with 16 bases between the two ends. This CDR3 region has 16 residues. The CDR3 sequence: CASSPPGWLAGNTIYF. The CDR3, as DNA: TGTGCCAGCAGTCCTCCGGGTTGGCTGGCTGGAAACACCATATATTTT. Filled out from reference TRBV28 and TRBJ1-3, the complete variable domain reads DVKVTQSSRYLVKRTGEKVFLECVQDMDHENMFWYRQDPGLGLRLIYFSYDVKMKEKGDIPEGYSVSREKKERFSLILESASTNQTSMYLCASSPPGWLAGNTIYFGEGSWLTVV.

The rearrangement uses TRBV19 and TRBJ1-5; D possibly corresponds to TRBD1 (5 bases). CDR1 is LNHDA and CDR2 is SQIVND in the germline V gene (reference sequence). Trimming stripped 5 bases from V and 6 bases from J, with 11 bases between. The CDR3 has 13 amino acids. The CDR3 bases are TGTGCCAGTAGTCCGGACATCCGTCAGCCCCAGCATTTT. Its protein product is CASSPDIRQPQHF.

This CDR3 reads CASSAPDRAGPGELFF. CDR3 DNA: TGTGCCAGCAGCGCACCGGACAGGGCCGGGCCCGGGGAGCTGTTTTTT. The chain recombines TRBV7-9 with TRBJ2-2, with 8 bases that match TRBD1. Germline-derived CDR1 and CDR2 are SEHNR and FQNEAQ (reference sequence). After removal of 5 bases from V and 6 bases from J, the junction contained 11 bases not matched to a gene. This CDR3 is 16 amino acids long. Full variable domain (remainder filled in from reference TRBV7-9 and TRBJ2-2): DTGVSQNPRHKITKRGQNVTFRCDPISEHNRLYWYRQTLGQGPEFLTYFQNEAQLEKSRLLSDRFSAERPKGSFSTLEIQRTEQGDSAMYLCASSAPDRAGPGELFFGEGSRLTVL.

V usage is TRBV18 and J usage is TRBJ1-2; D not resolved. This CDR3 is built from 13 residues. The V gene lost 2 bases and the J gene lost 8 bases, with 12 bases spanning the gap. Germline V gene data show CDR1 as KGHSH and CDR2 as LQKENI. The CDR3 loop is CASSPALEQGYTF. DNA for the CDR3: TGTGCCAGCTCACCAGCACTAGAGCAGGGCTACACCTTC.

This clone has only a few counts. This chain links TRBV5-1 with TRBJ1-2, with D possibly matching TRBD1 (5 bases). The V end was cut by 5 bases, the J end by 6 bases, with 17 bases between. The V gene's germline CDR1 is SGHRS and CDR2 YFSETQ. CDR3 size: 14 residues. Here the CDR3 DNA reads TGCGCCAGCAGAAGTAGGCAGGGCGGACATGGCTACACCTTC. Translated, it gives CASRSRQGGHGYTF.

CDR3: CASSSTGSTNEKLFF. The DNA of the CDR3 is TGCGCCAGCAGCTCTACAGGGTCTACTAATGAAAAACTGTTTTTT. This sequence joins TRBV5-1 and TRBJ1-4; a possible D gene is TRBD1 (6 bases). This CDR3 comprises 15 residues. Germline values: CDR1 SGHRS, CDR2 YFSETQ. V lost 3 bases to trimming and J lost 2 bases, with 11 bases between them.

This clone was detected once. The chain joins TRBV2 to TRBJ2-7; 9 bases line up with TRBD1. Germline CDR1 reads SNHLY; CDR2 reads FYNNEI. There are 16 residues in the CDR3. Trimming removed 8 bases from V and 3 bases from J; junction bases left unmatched: 14. The CDR3 DNA is TGTGCCAGCCTTGGATCGTACAGGGGGCAGTTCTACGAGCAGTACTTC. As protein: CASLGSYRGQFYEQYF.

This chain joins TRBV5-4 and TRBJ2-7; 8 nucleotides agree with TRBD1. Germline V gene lookup returns CDR1 SGHNT and CDR2 YYREEE (reference sequence). The CDR3 is 13 residues long. V was clipped by 1 base and J by 7 bases; unmatched bases: 4. The CDR3 region is CASSLTDRAEQYF. DNA for the CDR3: TGTGCCAGCAGCTTGACGGACAGGGCAGAGCAGTACTTC.

The CDR3 DNA reads TGCAGCGTCTCGTTTTCAGGATCTTCGGAAGAGACCCAGTACTTC. As protein: CSVSFSGSSEETQYF. The chain joins TRBV29-1 to TRBJ2-5; D is uncertain. The V gene lost 6 bases and the J gene lost 3 bases, with 20 bases spanning the gap. There are 15 residues in the CDR3. Per the germline V gene, CDR1 is SQVTM and CDR2 is ANQGSEA. The variable domain in full, with the rest retrieved from reference TRBV29-1 and TRBJ2-5, is SAVISQKPSRDICQRGTSLTIQCQVDSQVTMMFWYRQQPGQSLTLIATANQGSEATYESGFVIDKFPISRPNLTFSTLTVSNMSPEDSSIYLCSVSFSGSSEETQYFGPGTRLLVL.